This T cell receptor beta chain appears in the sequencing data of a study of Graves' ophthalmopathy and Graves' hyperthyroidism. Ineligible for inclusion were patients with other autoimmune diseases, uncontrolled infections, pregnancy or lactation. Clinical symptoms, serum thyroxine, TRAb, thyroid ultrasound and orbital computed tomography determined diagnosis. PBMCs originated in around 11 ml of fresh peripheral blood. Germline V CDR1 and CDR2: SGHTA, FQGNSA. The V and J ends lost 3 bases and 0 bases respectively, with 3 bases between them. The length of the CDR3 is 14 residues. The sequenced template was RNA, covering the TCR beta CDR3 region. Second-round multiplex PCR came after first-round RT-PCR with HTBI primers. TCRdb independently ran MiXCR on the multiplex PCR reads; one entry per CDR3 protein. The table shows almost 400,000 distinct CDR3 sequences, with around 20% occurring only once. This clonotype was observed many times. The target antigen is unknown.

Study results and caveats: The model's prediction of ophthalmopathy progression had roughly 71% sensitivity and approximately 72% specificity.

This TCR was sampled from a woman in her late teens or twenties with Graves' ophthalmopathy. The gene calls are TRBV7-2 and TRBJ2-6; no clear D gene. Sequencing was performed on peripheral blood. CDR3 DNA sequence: TGTGCCAGCAGCTTTTCCTCTGGGGCCAACGTCCTGACTTTC. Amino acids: CASSFSSGANVLTF. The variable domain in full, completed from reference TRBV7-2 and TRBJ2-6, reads GAGVSQSPSNKVTEKGKDVELRCDPISGHTALYWYRQSLGQGLEFLIYFQGNSAPDKSGLPSDRFSAERTGGSVSTLTIQRTQQEDSAVYLCASSFSSGANVLTFGAGSRLTVL.